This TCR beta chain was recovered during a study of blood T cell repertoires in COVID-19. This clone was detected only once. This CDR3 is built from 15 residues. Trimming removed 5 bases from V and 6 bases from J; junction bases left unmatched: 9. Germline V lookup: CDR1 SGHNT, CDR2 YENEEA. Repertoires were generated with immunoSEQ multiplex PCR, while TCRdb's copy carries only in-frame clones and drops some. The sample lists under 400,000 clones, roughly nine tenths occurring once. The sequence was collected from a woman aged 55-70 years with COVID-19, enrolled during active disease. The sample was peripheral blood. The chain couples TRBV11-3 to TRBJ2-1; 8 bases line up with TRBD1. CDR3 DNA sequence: TGTGCCAGCAGCCTAACAGGGGGTACGGGCAATGAGCAGTTCTTC. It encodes CASSLTGGTGNEQFF.